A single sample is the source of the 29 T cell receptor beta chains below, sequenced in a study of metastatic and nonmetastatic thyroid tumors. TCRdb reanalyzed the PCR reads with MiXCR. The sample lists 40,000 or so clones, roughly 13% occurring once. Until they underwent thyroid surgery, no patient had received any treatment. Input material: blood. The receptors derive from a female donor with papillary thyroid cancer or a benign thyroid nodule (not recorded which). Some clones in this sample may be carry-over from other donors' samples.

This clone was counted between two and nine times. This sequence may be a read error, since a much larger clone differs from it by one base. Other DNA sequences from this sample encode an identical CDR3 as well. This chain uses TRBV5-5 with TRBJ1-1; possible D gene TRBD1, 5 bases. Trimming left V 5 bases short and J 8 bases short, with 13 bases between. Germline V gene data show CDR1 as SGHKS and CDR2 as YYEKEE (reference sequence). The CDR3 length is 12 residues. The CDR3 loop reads CASRAWDGEAFF. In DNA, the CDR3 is TGTGCCAGCAGAGCCTGGGACGGCGAAGCTTTCTTT.

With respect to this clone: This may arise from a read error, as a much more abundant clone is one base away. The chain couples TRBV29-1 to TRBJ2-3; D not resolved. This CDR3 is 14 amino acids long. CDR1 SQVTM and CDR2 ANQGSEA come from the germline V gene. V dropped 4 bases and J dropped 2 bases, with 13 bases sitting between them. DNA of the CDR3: TGCAGCGTTGGAAGGATAGCATACACAGATACGCAGTATTTT. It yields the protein CSVGRIAYTDTQYF.

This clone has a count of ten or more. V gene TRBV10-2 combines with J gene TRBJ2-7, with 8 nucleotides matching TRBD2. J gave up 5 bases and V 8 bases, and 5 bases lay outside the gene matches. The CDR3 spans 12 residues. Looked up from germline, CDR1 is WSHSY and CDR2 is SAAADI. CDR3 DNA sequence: TGCGCCAGCCGGGGGGGTTTCAACGAGCAGTACTTC. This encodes CASRGGFNEQYF.

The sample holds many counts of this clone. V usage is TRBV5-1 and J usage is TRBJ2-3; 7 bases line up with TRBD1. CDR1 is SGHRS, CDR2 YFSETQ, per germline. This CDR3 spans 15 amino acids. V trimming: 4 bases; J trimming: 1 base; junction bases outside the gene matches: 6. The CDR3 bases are TGCGCCAGCAGCCCAGGACAGGTGGGCACAGATACGCAGTATTTT. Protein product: CASSPGQVGTDTQYF.

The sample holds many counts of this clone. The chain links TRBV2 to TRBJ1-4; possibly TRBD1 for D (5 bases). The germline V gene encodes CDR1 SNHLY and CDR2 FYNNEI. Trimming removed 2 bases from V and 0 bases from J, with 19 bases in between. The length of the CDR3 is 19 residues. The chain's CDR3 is CASSEKVSPGWATNEKLFF. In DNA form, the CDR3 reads TGTGCCAGCAGTGAAAAGGTGTCGCCAGGGTGGGCAACTAATGAAAAACTGTTTTTT. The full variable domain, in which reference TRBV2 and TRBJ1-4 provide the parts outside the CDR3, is EPEVTQTPSHQVTQMGQEVILRCVPISNHLYFYWYRQILGQKVEFLVSFYNNEISEKSEIFDDQFSVERPDGSNFTLKIRSTKLEDSAMYFCASSEKVSPGWATNEKLFFGSGTQLSVL.

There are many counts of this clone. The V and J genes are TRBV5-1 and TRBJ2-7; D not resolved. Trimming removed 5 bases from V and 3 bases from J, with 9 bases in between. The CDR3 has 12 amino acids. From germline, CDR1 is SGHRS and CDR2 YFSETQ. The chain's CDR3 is CASRASNYEQYF. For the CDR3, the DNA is TGCGCCAGCAGAGCATCCAACTACGAGCAGTACTTC.

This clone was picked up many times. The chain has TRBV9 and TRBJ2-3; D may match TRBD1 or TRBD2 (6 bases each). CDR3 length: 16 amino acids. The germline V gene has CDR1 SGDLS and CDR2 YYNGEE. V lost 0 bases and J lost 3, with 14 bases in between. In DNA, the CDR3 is TGTGCCAGCAGCGTAGAGGGGGGAGGATGGACAGATACGCAGTATTTT. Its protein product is CASSVEGGGWTDTQYF. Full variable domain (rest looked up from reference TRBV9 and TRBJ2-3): DSGVTQTPKHLITATGQRVTLRCSPRSGDLSVYWYQQSLDQGLQFLIQYYNGEERAKGNILERFSAQQFPDLHSELNLSSLELGDSALYFCASSVEGGGWTDTQYFGPGTRLTVL.

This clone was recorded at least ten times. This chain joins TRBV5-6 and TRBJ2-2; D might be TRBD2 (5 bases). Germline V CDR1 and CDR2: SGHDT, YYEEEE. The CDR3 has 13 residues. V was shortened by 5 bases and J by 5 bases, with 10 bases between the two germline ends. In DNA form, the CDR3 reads TGTGCCAGCAGTTACGGGGAAACCGGGGAGCTGTTTTTT. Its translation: CASSYGETGELFF.

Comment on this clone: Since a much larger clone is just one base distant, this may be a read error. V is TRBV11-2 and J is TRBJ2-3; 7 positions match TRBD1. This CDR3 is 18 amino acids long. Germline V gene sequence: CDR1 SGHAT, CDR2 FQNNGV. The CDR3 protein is CSSSLYYRTGINPDTQYF. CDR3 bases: TGTTCCAGCAGCTTATATTACAGGACAGGAATCAATCCAGATACGCAGTATTTT.

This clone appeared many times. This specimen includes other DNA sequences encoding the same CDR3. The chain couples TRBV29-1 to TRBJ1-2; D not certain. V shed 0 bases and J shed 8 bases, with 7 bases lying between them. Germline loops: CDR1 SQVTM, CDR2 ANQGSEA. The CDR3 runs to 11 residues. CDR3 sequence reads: CSVEEPTGYTF. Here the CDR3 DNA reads TGCAGCGTTGAAGAGCCCACCGGCTACACCTTC.

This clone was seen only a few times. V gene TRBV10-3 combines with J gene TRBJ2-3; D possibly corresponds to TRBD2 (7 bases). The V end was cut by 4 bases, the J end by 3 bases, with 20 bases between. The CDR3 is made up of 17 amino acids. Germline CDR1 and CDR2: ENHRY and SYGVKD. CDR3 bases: TGTGCCATCAGTGGGACCGCTGGGGGGGCCAGGACAGATACGCAGTATTTT. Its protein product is CAISGTAGGARTDTQYF.

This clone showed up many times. The CDR3 protein is CASSSLVGGWTQYF. The CDR3 nucleotides are TGTGCCAGCAGCTCTCTCGTCGGGGGGTGGACCCAGTACTTC. V is TRBV7-8 and J is TRBJ2-5; 7 nucleotides match TRBD2. The CDR3 length is 14 residues. From germline, CDR1 is SGHVS and CDR2 FQNEAQ. V trimming: 4 bases; J trimming: 7 bases; junction bases outside the gene matches: 9.

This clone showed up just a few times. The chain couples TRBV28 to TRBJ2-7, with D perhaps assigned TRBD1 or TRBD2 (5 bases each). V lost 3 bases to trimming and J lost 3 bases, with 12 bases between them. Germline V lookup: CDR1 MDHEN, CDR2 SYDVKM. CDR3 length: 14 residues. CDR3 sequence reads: CASSFWGRNYEQYF. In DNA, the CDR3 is TGTGCCAGCAGTTTTTGGGGACGGAACTACGAGCAGTACTTC.

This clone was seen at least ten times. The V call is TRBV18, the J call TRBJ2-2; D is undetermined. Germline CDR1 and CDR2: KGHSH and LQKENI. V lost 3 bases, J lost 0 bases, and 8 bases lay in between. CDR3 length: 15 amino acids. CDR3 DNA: TGTGCCAGCTCACCGATTGCTACGAACACCGGGGAGCTGTTTTTT. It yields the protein CASSPIATNTGELFF.

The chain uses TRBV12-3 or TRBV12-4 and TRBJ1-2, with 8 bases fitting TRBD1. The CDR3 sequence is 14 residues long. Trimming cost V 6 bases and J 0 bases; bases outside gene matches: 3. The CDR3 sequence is CASRPGQANYGYTF. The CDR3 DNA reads TGTGCCAGCAGACCGGGACAGGCTAACTATGGCTACACCTTC.

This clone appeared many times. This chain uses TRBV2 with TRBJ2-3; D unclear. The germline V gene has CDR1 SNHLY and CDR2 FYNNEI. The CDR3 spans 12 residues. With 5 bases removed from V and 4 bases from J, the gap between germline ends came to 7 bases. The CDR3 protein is CASSSESDTQYF. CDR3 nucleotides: TGTGCCAGCAGTTCGGAGTCAGATACGCAGTATTTT.

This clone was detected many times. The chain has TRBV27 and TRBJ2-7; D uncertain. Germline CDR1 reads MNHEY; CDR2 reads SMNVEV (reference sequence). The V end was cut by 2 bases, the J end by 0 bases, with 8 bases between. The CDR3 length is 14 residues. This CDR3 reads CASSLERYSYEQYF. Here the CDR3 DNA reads TGTGCCAGCAGTTTAGAAAGGTACTCCTACGAGCAGTACTTC.

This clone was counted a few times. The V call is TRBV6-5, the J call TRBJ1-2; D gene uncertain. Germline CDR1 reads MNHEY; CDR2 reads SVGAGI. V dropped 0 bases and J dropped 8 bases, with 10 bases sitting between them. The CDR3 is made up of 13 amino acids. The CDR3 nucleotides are TGTGCCAGCAGTTACTCGGGAGTCGAGGGCTACACCTTC. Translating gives CASSYSGVEGYTF.

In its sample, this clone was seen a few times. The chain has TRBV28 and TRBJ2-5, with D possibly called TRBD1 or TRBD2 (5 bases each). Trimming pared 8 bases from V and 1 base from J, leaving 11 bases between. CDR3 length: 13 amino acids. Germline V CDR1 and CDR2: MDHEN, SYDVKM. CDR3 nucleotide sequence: TGTGCCAGCGGGGACCCGGGCCAAGAGACCCAGTACTTC. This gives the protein CASGDPGQETQYF.

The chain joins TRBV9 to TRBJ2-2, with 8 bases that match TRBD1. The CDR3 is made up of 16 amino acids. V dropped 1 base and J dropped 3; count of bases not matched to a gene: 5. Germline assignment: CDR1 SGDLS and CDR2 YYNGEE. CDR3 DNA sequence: TGTGCCAGCAGCGTACGAGGGACAGGCTACACCGGGGAGCTGTTTTTT. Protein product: CASSVRGTGYTGELFF.

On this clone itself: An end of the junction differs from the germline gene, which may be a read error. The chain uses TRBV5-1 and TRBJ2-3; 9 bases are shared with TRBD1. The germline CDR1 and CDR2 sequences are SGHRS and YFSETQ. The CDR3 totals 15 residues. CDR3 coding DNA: TGCGCCAACAGCTTGGACAGGGGTGGAGTGGATACGCAGTATTTT. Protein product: CANSLDRGGVDTQYF. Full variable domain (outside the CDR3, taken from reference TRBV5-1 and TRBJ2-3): KAGVTQTPRYLIKTRGQQVTLSCSPISGHRSVSWYQQTPGQGLQFLFEYFSETQRNKGNFPGRFSGRQFSNSRSEMNVSTLELGDSALYLCANSLDRGGVDTQYFGPGTRLTVL.

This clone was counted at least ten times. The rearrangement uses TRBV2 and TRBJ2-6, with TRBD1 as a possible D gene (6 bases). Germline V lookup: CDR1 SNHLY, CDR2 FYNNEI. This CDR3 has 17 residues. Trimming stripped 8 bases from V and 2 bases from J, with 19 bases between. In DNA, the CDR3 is TGTGCCAGCCGTCCCCTAAACAGGGTGACTGGGGCCAACGTCCTGACTTTC. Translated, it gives CASRPLNRVTGANVLTF.

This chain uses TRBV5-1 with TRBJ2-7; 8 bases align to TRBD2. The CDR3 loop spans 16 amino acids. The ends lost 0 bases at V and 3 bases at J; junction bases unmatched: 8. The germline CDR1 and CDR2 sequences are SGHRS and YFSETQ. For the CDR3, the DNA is TGCGCCAGCAGCTTGGCCCGTACTAGCGGAAACTACGAGCAGTACTTC. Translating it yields CASSLARTSGNYEQYF.

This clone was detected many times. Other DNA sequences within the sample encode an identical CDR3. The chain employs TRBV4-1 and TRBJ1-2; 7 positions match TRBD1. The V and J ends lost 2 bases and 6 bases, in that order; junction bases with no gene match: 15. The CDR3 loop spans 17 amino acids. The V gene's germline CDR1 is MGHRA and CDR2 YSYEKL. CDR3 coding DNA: TGCGCCAGCAGCCAAATTCAGCAGGGGGAAGTATCTAATGGCTACACCTTC. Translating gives CASSQIQQGEVSNGYTF.

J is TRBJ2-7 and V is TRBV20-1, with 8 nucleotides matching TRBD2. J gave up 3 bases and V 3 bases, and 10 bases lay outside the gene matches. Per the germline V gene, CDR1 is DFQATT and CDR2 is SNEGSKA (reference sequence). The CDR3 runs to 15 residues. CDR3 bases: TGCAGTGCTAGGTGTGCCAGCGGGAGTTTCTACGAGCAGTACTTC. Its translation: CSARCASGSFYEQYF.

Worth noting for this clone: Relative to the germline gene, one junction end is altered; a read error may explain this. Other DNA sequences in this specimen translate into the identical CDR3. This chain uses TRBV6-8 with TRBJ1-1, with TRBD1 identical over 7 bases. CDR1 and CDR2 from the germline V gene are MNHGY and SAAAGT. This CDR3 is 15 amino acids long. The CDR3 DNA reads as TGTGCCAGCAGGAACCAGACAGGGCCGGACACCGAAGCTTTCTTT. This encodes CASRNQTGPDTEAFF.

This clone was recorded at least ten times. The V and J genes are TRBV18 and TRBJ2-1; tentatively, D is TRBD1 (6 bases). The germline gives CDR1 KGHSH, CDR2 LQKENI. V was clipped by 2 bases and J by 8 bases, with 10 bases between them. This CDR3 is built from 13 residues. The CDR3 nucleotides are TGTGCCAGCTCACCAAGTAAGGGGGATGAGCAGTTCTTC. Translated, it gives CASSPSKGDEQFF.

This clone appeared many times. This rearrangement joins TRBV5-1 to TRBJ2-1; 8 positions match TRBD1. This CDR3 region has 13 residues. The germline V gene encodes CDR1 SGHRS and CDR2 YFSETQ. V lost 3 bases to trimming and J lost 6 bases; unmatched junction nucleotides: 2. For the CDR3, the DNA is TGCGCCAGCAGCTCGACAGGGGCCAATGAGCAGTTCTTC. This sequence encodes CASSSTGANEQFF.

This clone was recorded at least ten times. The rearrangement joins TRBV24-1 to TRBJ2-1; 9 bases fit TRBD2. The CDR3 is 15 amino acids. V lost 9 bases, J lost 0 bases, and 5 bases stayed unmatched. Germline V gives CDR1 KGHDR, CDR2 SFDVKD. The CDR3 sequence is CATQSGRFSYNEQFF. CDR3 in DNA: TGTGCCACCCAAAGCGGGAGGTTCTCCTACAATGAGCAGTTCTTC.